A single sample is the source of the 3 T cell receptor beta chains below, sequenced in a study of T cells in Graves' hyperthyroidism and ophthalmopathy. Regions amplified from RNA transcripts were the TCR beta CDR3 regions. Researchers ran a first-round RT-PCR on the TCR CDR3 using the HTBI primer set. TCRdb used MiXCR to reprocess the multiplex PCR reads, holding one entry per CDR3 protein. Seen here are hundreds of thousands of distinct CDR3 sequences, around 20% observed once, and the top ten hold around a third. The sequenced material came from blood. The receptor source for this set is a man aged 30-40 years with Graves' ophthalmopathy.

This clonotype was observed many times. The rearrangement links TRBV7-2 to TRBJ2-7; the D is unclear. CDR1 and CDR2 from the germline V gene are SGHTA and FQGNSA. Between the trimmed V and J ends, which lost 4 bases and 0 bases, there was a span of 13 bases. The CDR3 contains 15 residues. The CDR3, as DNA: TGTGCCAGCAGCTCGAGCTGGCCGAGCTCCTACGAGCAGTACTTC. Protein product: CASSSSWPSSYEQYF.

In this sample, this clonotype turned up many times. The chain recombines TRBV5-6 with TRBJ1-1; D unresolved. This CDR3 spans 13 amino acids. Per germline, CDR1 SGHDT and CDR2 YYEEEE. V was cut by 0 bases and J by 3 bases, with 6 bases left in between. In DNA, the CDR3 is TGTGCCAGCAGCTTGGTTATAGACACTGAAGCTTTCTTT. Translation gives CASSLVIDTEAFF. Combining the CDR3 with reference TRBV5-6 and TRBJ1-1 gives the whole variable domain DAGVTQSPTHLIKTRGQQVTLRCSPKSGHDTVSWYQQALGQGPQFIFQYYEEEERQRGNFPDRFSGHQFPNYSSELNVNALLLGDSALYLCASSLVIDTEAFFGQGTRLTVV.

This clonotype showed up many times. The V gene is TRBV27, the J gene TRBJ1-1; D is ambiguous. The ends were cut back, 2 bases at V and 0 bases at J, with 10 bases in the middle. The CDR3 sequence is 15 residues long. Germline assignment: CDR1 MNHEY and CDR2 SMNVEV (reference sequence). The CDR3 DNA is TGTGCCAGCAGTTTAACGACGGCGGTGAACACTGAAGCTTTCTTT. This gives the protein CASSLTTAVNTEAFF.